This T cell receptor (beta chain) was profiled in a study of cytomegalovirus exposure and HLA in healthy donors. Study-wide findings and caveats: Later analysis revealed greater clonal expansion in HLA-associated TCR beta chains than in equally common others.

Trimming removed 2 bases from V and 3 bases from J, with 19 bases in between. The CDR3 has 18 amino acids. Germline-derived CDR1 and CDR2 are SGHTA and FQGNSA. Researchers ran the PCR with 60 Vbeta and 13 Jbeta primers. TCRdb keeps only in-frame clones here, not all; method: immunoSEQ multiplex PCR. This listing includes 60,000 to 85,000 clones. Everyone who donated was a healthy bone marrow donor. Concerning this clone itself: The antigen is unknown.

This clonotype originated in a man aged 50 to 59 in good health and CMV-seropositive. Sequences were obtained from PBMCs. The gene calls are TRBV7-2 and TRBJ2-2; D is uncertain. This CDR3 is CASSLKKVNSIDTGELFF. DNA for the CDR3: TGTGCCAGCAGCTTAAAGAAGGTCAATAGCATCGACACCGGGGAGCTGTTTTTT. The full variable domain, completed using reference TRBV7-2 and TRBJ2-2, is GAGVSQSPSNKVTEKGKDVELRCDPISGHTALYWYRQSLGQGLEFLIYFQGNSAPDKSGLPSDRFSAERTGGSVSTLTIQRTQQEDSAVYLCASSLKKVNSIDTGELFFGEGSRLTVL.